One and the same sample provided the 8 T cell receptor beta chains below, sequenced in a study of human T cells and chemical hapten exposure. TCRdb reanalysed the RACE reads using MiXCR and keeps one entry per CDR3 protein. The data contain roughly 100,000 distinct CDR3 sequences, about 8.7% of them seen just once; the ten biggest clones take up 2.9%. Stated time point: healthy volunteer bleed at 2 weeks. The total RNA was obtained from whole blood that was not fractionated. Source material: whole blood. The receptors stem from a female donor in good health. Some clones in this sample may be carry-over from other donors' samples.

This clonotype has at least ten counts. The V and J genes are TRBV5-5 and TRBJ1-1; D is ambiguous. Germline lookup yields CDR1 SGHKS and CDR2 YYEKEE (reference sequence). Trimming stripped 4 bases from V and 0 bases from J, with 7 bases between. The CDR3 has 13 residues. CDR3 sequence (DNA): TGTGCCAGCAGCGTTGGATTGAACACTGAAGCTTTCTTT. This translates into CASSVGLNTEAFF.

The V call is TRBV11-2, the J call TRBJ2-2; 10 positions match TRBD2. The CDR3 consists of 19 residues. Trimming cost V 1 base and J 3 bases; bases outside gene matches: 11. Germline CDR1 and CDR2: SGHAT and FQNNGV. CDR3 region: CASSLGPFLLAGDTGELFF. DNA of the CDR3: TGTGCCAGCAGCTTAGGGCCCTTTCTTCTAGCGGGAGACACCGGGGAGCTGTTTTTT. The entire variable domain, with the rest obtained from reference TRBV11-2 and TRBJ2-2, is as follows: EAGVAQSPRYKIIEKRQSVAFWCNPISGHATLYWYQQILGQGPKLLIQFQNNGVVDDSQLPKDRFSAERLKGVDSTLKIQPAKLEDSAVYLCASSLGPFLLAGDTGELFFGEGSRLTVL.

This clonotype was observed many times. CDR3 region: CASSPGTSGYEQYF. DNA of the CDR3: TGTGCCAGCTCACCTGGGACTAGCGGTTACGAGCAGTACTTC. This chain connects TRBV18 to TRBJ2-7; 11 bases agree with TRBD2. The germline V gene encodes CDR1 KGHSH and CDR2 LQKENI. The CDR3 has 14 residues. Trimming took 3 bases from V and 4 from J; bases not matched to a gene: 2.

This clonotype was detected ten times or more. The rearrangement joins TRBV12-3 or TRBV12-4 to TRBJ2-1; D call uncertain. Trimming cost V 3 bases and J 2 bases, with 14 bases left between them. The CDR3 has 16 amino acids. CDR3 DNA sequence: TGTGCCAGCAGTTTCGGGTCGAGGCGGCCCTACAATGAGCAGTTCTTC. Encoded protein: CASSFGSRRPYNEQFF.

This clonotype has only a few counts. The V gene is TRBV6-2 or TRBV6-3, the J gene TRBJ1-1; no firm D call. This CDR3 spans 14 amino acids. The ends were cut back, 2 bases at V and 0 bases at J, with 7 bases in the middle. Germline CDR1 and CDR2: MNHEY and SVGEGT. This chain's CDR3 is CASSYRNLNTEAFF. The CDR3 DNA follows: TGTGCCAGCAGTTACCGAAACCTGAACACTGAAGCTTTCTTT.

This clonotype was observed many times. This sequence joins TRBV2 and TRBJ2-4; no definite D call. Germline values: CDR1 SNHLY, CDR2 FYNNEI. This CDR3 region has 13 residues. Trimming cost V 9 bases and J 0 bases, with 9 bases left between them. CDR3 amino acids: CASRPIAKNIQYF. Here the CDR3 DNA reads TGTGCCAGTCGACCAATAGCCAAAAACATTCAGTACTTC.

This clonotype showed up many times. V usage is TRBV20-1 and J usage is TRBJ2-1; D is ambiguous. The CDR3 length is 11 residues. Germline assignment: CDR1 DFQATT and CDR2 SNEGSKA (reference sequence). The CDR3 protein is CRAEYLNEQFF. As DNA, the CDR3 is TGCAGGGCGGAGTATCTCAATGAGCAGTTCTTC.

Only a few counts were recorded for this clonotype. This chain links TRBV14 with TRBJ2-5; 8 bases align to TRBD1. V lost 5 bases to trimming and J lost 3 bases; unmatched junction nucleotides: 8. Looked up from germline, CDR1 is SGHDN and CDR2 is FVKESK. This CDR3 comprises 15 residues. In DNA, the CDR3 is TGTGCCAGCAGCTCCCGGACAGGGCCCAAAGAGACCCAGTACTTC. The encoded protein is CASSSRTGPKETQYF.